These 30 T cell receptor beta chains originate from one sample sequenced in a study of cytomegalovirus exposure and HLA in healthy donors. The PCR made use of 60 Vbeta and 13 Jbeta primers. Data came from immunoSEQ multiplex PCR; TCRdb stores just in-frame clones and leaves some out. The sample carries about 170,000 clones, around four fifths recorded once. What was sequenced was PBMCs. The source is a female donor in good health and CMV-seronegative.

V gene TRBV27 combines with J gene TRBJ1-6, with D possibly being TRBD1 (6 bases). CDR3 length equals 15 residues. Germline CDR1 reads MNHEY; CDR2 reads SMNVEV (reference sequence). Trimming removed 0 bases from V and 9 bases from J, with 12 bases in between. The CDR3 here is CASSLSRDNRSPLHF. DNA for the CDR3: TGTGCCAGCAGTTTATCTCGGGACAATCGTTCACCCCTCCACTTT.

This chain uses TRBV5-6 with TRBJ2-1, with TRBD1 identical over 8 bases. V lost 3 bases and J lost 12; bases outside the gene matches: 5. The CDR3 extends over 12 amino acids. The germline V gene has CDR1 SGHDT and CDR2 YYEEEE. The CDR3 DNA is TGTGCCAGCAGCTGGACAGGGCTGGGGCAGTTCTTC. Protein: CASSWTGLGQFF. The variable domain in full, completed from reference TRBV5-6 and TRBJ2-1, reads DAGVTQSPTHLIKTRGQQVTLRCSPKSGHDTVSWYQQALGQGPQFIFQYYEEEERQRGNFPDRFSGHQFPNYSSELNVNALLLGDSALYLCASSWTGLGQFFGPGTRLTVL.

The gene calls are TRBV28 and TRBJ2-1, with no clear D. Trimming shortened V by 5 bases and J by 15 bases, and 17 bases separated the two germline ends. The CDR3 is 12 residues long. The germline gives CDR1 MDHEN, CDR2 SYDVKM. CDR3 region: CASSEPPSHWFF. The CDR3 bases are TGTGCCAGCAGTGAACCCCCGAGTCACTGGTTCTTC. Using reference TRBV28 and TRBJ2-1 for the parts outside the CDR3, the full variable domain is DVKVTQSSRYLVKRTGEKVFLECVQDMDHENMFWYRQDPGLGLRLIYFSYDVKMKEKGDIPEGYSVSREKKERFSLILESASTNQTSMYLCASSEPPSHWFFGPGTRLTVL.

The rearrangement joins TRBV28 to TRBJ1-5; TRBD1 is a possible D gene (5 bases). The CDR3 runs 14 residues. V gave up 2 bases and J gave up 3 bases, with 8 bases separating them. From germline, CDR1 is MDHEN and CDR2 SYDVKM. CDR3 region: CASSLGRDNQPQHF. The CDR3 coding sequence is TGTGCCAGCAGTTTAGGCAGGGACAATCAGCCCCAGCATTTT.

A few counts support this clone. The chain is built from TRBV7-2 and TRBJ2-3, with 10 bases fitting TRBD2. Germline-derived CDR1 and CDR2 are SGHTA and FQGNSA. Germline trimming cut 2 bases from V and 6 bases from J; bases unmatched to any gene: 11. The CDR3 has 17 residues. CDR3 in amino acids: CASSLSSSSGSVDTQYF. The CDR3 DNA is TGTGCCAGCAGCTTATCAAGCTCTAGCGGGAGCGTGGATACGCAGTATTTT.

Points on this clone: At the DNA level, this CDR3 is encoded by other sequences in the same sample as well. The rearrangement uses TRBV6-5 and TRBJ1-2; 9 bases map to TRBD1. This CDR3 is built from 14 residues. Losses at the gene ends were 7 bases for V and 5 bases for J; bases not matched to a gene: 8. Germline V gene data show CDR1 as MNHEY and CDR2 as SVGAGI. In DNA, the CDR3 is TGTGCCAGCACTAGGGACAGGGTGGGATATGGCTACACCTTC. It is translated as CASTRDRVGYGYTF.

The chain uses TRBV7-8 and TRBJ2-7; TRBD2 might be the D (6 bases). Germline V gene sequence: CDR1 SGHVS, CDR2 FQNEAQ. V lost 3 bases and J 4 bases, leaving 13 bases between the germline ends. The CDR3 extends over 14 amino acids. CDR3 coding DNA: TGTGCCAGCAGCTTGCGTCTGGCGGGATACGAGCAGTACTTC. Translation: CASSLRLAGYEQYF.

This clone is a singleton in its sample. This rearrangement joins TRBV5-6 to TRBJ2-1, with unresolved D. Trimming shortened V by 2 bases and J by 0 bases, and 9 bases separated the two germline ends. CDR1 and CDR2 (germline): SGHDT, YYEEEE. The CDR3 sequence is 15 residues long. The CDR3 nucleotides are TGTGCCAGCAGCTTTGACTGGAGCTCCTACAATGAGCAGTTCTTC. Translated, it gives CASSFDWSSYNEQFF.

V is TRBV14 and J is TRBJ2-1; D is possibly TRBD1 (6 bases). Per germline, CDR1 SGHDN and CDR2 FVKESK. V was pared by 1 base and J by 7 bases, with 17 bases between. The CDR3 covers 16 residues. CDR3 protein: CASSQVTGGAGNEQFF. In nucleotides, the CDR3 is TGTGCCAGCAGCCAAGTAACTGGGGGCGCCGGGAATGAGCAGTTCTTC.

This CDR3 is CASSGLNTEAFF. The CDR3 nucleotides are TGTGCCAGCAGCGGCTTGAACACTGAAGCTTTCTTT. The chain couples TRBV7-8 to TRBJ1-1, with no clear D. The germline gives CDR1 SGHVS, CDR2 FQNEAQ. CDR3 length: 12 residues. Trimming removed 5 bases at V and 0 bases at J, with 4 bases between.

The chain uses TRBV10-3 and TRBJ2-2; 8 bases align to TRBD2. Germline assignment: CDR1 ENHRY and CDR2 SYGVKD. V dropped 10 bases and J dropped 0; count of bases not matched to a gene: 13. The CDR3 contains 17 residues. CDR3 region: CASGGGVAGTNTGELFF. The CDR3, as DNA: TGTGCCAGCGGTGGTGGGGTAGCGGGAACGAACACCGGGGAGCTGTTTTTT.

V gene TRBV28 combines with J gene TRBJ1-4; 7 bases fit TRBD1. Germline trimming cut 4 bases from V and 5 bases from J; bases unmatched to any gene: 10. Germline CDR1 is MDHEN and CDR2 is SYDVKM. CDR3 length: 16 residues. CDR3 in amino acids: CASSSPNRGANEKLFF. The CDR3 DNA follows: TGTGCCAGCAGTTCCCCTAACAGGGGAGCGAATGAAAAACTGTTTTTT.

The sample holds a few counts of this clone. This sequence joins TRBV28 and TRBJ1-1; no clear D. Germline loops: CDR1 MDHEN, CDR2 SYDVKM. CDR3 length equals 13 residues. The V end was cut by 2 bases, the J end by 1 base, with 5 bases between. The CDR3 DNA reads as TGTGCCAGCAGTTTACCCAAGAACACTGAAGCTTTCTTT. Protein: CASSLPKNTEAFF.

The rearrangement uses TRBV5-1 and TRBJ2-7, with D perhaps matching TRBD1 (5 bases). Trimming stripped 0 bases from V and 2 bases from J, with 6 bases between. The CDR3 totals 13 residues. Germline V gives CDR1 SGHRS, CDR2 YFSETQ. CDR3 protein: CASSLGRAYEQYF. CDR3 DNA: TGCGCCAGCAGCTTGGGCAGGGCCTACGAGCAGTACTTC.

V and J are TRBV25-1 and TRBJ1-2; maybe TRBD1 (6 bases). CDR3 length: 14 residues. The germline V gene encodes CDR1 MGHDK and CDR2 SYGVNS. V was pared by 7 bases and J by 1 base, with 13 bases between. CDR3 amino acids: CASTPAGDNYGYTF. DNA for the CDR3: TGTGCCAGCACCCCGGCAGGGGATAACTATGGCTACACCTTC.

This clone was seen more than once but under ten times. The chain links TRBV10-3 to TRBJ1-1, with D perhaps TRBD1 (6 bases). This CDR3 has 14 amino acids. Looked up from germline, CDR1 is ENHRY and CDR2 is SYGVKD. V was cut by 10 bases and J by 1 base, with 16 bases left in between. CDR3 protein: CATRGDTENTEAFF. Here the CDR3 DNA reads TGTGCCACCAGAGGGGACACGGAGAACACTGAAGCTTTCTTT.

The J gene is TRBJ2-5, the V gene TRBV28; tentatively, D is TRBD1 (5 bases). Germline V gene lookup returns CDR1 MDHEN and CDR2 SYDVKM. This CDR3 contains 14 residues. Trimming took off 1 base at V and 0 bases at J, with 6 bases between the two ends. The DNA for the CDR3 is TGTGCCAGCAGTTTATCAGGGTACCAAGAGACCCAGTACTTC. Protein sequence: CASSLSGYQETQYF. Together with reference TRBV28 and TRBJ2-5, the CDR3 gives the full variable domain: DVKVTQSSRYLVKRTGEKVFLECVQDMDHENMFWYRQDPGLGLRLIYFSYDVKMKEKGDIPEGYSVSREKKERFSLILESASTNQTSMYLCASSLSGYQETQYFGPGTRLLVL.

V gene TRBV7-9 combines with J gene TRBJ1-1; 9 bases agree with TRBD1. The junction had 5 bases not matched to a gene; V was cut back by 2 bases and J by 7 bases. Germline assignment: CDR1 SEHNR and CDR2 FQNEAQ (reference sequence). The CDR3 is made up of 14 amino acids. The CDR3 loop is CASSLPQGAGEAFF. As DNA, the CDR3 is TGTGCCAGCAGCTTACCACAGGGGGCTGGTGAAGCTTTCTTT. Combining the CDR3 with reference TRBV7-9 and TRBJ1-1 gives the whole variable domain DTGVSQNPRHKITKRGQNVTFRCDPISEHNRLYWYRQTLGQGPEFLTYFQNEAQLEKSRLLSDRFSAERPKGSFSTLEIQRTEQGDSAMYLCASSLPQGAGEAFFGQGTRLTVV.

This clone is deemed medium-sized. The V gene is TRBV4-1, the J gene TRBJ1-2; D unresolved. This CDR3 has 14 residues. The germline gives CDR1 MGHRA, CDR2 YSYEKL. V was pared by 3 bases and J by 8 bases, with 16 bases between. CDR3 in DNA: TGCGCCAGCAGCCAGGATGATCGGGGTATAGGCTACACCTTC. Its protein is CASSQDDRGIGYTF.

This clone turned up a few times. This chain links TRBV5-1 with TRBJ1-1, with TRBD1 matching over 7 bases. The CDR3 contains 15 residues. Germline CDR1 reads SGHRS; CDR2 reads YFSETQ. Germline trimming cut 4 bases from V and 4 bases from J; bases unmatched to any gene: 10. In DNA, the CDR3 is TGCGCCAGCAGCCAGCTCAACAGGGGAAGCACTGAAGCTTTCTTT. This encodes CASSQLNRGSTEAFF.

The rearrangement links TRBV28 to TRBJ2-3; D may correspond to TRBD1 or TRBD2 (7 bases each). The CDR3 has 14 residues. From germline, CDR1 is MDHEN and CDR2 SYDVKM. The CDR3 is CASGDRTSTDTQYF. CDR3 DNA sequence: TGTGCGAGCGGGGACAGAACCAGCACAGATACGCAGTATTTT.

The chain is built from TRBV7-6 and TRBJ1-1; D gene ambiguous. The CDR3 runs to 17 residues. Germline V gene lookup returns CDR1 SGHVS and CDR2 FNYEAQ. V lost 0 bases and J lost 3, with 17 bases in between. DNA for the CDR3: TGTGCCAGCAGCTTAGCCCCCTGGAGATTAGGATACACTGAAGCTTTCTTT. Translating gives CASSLAPWRLGYTEAFF.

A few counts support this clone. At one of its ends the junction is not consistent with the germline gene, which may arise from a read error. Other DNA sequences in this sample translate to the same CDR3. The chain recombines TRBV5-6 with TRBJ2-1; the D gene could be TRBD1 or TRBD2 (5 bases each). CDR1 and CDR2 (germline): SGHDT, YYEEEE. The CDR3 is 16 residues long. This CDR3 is CASRAGRRFSYNEQFF. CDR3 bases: TGTGCTAGCAGGGCGGGTCGCCGGTTCTCCTACAATGAGCAGTTCTTC.

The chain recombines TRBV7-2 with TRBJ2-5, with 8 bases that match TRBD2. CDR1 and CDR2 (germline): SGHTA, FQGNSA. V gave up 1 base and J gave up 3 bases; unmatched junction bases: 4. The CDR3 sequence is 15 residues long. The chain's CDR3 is CASSLGIAGKETQYF. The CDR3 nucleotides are TGTGCCAGCAGCTTAGGAATAGCGGGGAAAGAGACCCAGTACTTC. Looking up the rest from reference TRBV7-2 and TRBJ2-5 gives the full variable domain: GAGVSQSPSNKVTEKGKDVELRCDPISGHTALYWYRQSLGQGLEFLIYFQGNSAPDKSGLPSDRFSAERTGGSVSTLTIQRTQQEDSAVYLCASSLGIAGKETQYFGPGTRLLVL.

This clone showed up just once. The CDR3 spells CASSPIFAAGTSGGDGETQYF. The CDR3, as DNA: TGCGCCAGCAGCCCAATCTTCGCCGCCGGGACTAGCGGGGGGGACGGCGAGACCCAGTACTTC. V gene TRBV4-3 combines with J gene TRBJ2-5, with 16 bases aligning to TRBD2. Trimming removed 4 bases from V and 5 bases from J; junction bases left unmatched: 19. The CDR3 runs 21 residues. CDR1 is LGHNA and CDR2 is YSLEER in the germline V gene.

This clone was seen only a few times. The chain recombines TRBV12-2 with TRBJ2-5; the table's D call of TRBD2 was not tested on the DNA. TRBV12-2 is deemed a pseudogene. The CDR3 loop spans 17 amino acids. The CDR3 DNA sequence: TGTGCAAGTCGCTTAGCCTCTAGTGCCCTCCCTGAAGAGACCCAGTACTTC. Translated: CASRLASSALPEETQYF.

In nucleotides, the CDR3 is TGTGCCAGCAGCGTAAACCTAGCGGGCGGGGAGCAGTACTTC. Translating it yields CASSVNLAGGEQYF. The rearrangement joins TRBV9 to TRBJ2-7; 8 bases match TRBD2. Germline V gene lookup returns CDR1 SGDLS and CDR2 YYNGEE. The CDR3 spans 14 residues. V shed 1 base and J 7 bases; nucleotides not matched to a gene: 7. The full variable domain, completed using reference TRBV9 and TRBJ2-7, is DSGVTQTPKHLITATGQRVTLRCSPRSGDLSVYWYQQSLDQGLQFLIQYYNGEERAKGNILERFSAQQFPDLHSELNLSSLELGDSALYFCASSVNLAGGEQYFGPGTRLTVT.

This CDR3 reads CASSVRDLGADTQYF. For the CDR3, the DNA is TGTGCCAGCAGCGTGCGGGACCTTGGCGCAGATACGCAGTATTTT. This chain connects TRBV9 to TRBJ2-3, with a tentative D call TRBD2 (6 bases). V shed 2 bases and J shed 4 bases, with 14 bases lying between them. The CDR3 is made up of 15 amino acids. Looked up from germline, CDR1 is SGDLS and CDR2 is YYNGEE.

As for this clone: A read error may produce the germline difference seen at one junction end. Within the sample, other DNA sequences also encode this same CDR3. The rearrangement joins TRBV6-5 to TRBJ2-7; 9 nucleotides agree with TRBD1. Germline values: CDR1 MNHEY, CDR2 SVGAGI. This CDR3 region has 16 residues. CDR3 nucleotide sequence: TGCGCCAGCAGTTACTCGTACGGACAGGGGAAGGACGAGCAGTACTTC. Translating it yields CASSYSYGQGKDEQYF.

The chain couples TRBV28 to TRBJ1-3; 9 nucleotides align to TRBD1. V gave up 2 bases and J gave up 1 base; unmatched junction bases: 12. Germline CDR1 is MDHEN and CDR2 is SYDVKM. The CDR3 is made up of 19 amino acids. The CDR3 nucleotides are TGTGCCAGCAGTTTAAGGTCTTACAGGGGGCGTATATCTGGAAACACCATATATTTT. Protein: CASSLRSYRGRISGNTIYF.